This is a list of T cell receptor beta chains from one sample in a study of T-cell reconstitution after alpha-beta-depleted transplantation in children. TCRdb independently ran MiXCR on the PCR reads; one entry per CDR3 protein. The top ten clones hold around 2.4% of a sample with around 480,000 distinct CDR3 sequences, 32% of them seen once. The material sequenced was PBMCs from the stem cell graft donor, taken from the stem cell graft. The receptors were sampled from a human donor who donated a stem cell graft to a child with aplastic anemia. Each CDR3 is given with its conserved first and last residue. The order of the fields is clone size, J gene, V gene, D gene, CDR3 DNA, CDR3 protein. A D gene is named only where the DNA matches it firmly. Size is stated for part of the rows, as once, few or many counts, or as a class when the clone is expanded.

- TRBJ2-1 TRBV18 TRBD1 TGTGCCAGCTCGCCGGACAGGCAGACGTACAATGAGCAGTTCTTC CASSPDRQTYNEQFF
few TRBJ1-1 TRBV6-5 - TGTGCCAGCAGTTACTCGGCAGCCGGGCTTAGTACTGAAGCTTTCTTT CASSYSAAGLSTEAFF
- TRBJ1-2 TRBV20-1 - TGCAGTGCTAGAGTCACAGCTAACTATGGCTACACCTTC CSARVTANYGYTF
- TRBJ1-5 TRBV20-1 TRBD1 TGCAGTGCTAGAGCTTCGGGACAGCATAGCAATCAGCCCCAGCATTTT CSARASGQHSNQPQHF
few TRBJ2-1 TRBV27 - TGTGCCAGCGCGAGACCTAGTCATCTTGAGCAGTTCTTC CASARPSHLEQFF
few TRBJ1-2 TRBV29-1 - TGCAGCGTTGTAGACCAGACCTCTAACTATGGCTACACCTTC CSVVDQTSNYGYTF
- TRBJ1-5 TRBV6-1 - TGTGCCAGCAGTAGGTGGGGCAGGGGTTCGAATAGCAATCAGCCCCAGCATTTT CASSRWGRGSNSNQPQHF
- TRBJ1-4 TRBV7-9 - TGTGCCAGCAGCTTAGCCAGGGATTCTAATGAAAAACTGTTTTTT CASSLARDSNEKLFF
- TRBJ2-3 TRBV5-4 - TGTGCCAGCAGGGGGATAGCGGCTAGCACAGATACGCAGTATTTT CASRGIAASTDTQYF
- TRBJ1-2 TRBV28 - TGTGCCAGCAGGCCCGGTCTTTCGGCGGGCTATGGCTACACCTTC CASRPGLSAGYGYTF
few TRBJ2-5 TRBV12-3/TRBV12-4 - TGTGCCAGCAGTTTATCTGGACAGACGGAGACCCAGTACTTC CASSLSGQTETQYF
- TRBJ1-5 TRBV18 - TGTGCCAGCTCACCCGACTGGGATCAGCCCCAGCATTTT CASSPDWDQPQHF
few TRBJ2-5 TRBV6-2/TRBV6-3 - TGTGCCAGCAGTCTTACGTGGGGTCGCGAGACCCAGTACTTC CASSLTWGRETQYF
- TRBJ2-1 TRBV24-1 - TGTGCCACCAGTGCCGATAGAAATGAGCAGTTCTTC CATSADRNEQFF
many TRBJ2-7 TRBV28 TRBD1 TGTGCCAGCAGTACCCCGGGACAGGGGATATCCTACGAGCAGTACTTC CASSTPGQGISYEQYF
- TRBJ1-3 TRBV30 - TGTGCCTGGAGTGTGTCCGGGTTGTCCGGAAACACCATATATTTT CAWSVSGLSGNTIYF
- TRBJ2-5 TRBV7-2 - TGTGCCAGCAGCCCGACCCCCCAAGAGACCCAGTACTTC CASSPTPQETQYF
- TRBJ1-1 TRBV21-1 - TGTGCCAGCAGCAGTTACAGGGTTGGGGGGACTGAAGCTTTCTTT CASSSYRVGGTEAFF
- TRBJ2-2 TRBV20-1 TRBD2 TGCAGTGCGAGTCGACTAGCGGGACATATCGGGGAGCTGTTTTTT CSASRLAGHIGELFF
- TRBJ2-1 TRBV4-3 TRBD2 TGCGCCAGCAGCCAAGGGGGACTACCGGATGAGCAGTTCTTC CASSQGGLPDEQFF
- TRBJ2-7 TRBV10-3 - TGTGCCATCAGTGAGTCTCCCCCTAAGGAGCAGTACTTC CAISESPPKEQYF
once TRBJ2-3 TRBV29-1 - TGCAGCGTTGCCACAGGGCGTGTAAGCGCAGATACGCAGTATTTT CSVATGRVSADTQYF
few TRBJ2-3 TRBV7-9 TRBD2 TGTGCCAGCAGCTTAGACAGCGGGAGTCTCCGAGATACGCAGTATTTT CASSLDSGSLRDTQYF